This entry describes one T cell receptor beta chain. Repertoires were generated with immunoSEQ multiplex PCR, while TCRdb's copy carries only in-frame clones and drops some. The repertoire holds about 60,000 clones, with 90% as singletons. This CDR3 region has 13 residues. The ends were cut back, 4 bases at V and 7 bases at J, with 11 bases in the middle. The V gene's germline CDR1 is SEHNR and CDR2 FQNEAQ (reference sequence). The data derive from a study of control samples from healthy donors and cancer patients. This sequence originates from a woman aged 45-60 years with colorectal cancer. The chain joins TRBV7-9 to TRBJ2-1; no firm D call. The sequencing input was PBMCs. For the CDR3, the DNA is TGTGCCAGCAGCTCGGATATAGTGAATGAGCAGTTCTTC. Its protein product is CASSSDIVNEQFF.